These 5 T cell receptor beta chains were all obtained from the same sample, sequenced in a study of blood T cell repertoires in COVID-19. Profiling relied on immunoSEQ multiplex PCR, and the TCRdb table lists in-frame clones only, not all of them. The sample carries some 60,000 clones, almost 85% recorded once. Sequenced: peripheral blood. These receptors came from a human donor in a cohort sampled during active COVID-19.

The chain carries TRBV29-1 and TRBJ2-1; 7 bases are shared with TRBD2. CDR1 and CDR2 from the germline V gene are SQVTM and ANQGSEA. The length of the CDR3 is 12 residues. J was trimmed by 9 bases and V by 3 bases; bases with no gene match: 5. The CDR3 spells CSVEGTTSEQFF. The CDR3 DNA reads as TGCAGCGTTGAGGGGACTACAAGTGAGCAGTTCTTC.

The chain uses TRBV7-3 and TRBJ2-1, with a tentative D call TRBD1 (5 bases). The ends were cut back, 2 bases at V and 1 base at J, with 9 bases in the middle. Germline-derived CDR1 and CDR2 are SGHTA and FQGTGA. The CDR3 is 15 residues long. The DNA for the CDR3 is TGTGCCAGCAGCTTAGGTGGGGCTTCCTACAATGAGCAGTTCTTC. This sequence encodes CASSLGGASYNEQFF.

The chain carries TRBV7-2 and TRBJ1-2, with TRBD1 identical over 8 bases. The CDR3 is made up of 14 amino acids. Per the germline V gene, CDR1 is SGHTA and CDR2 is FQGNSA. The V segment lost 5 bases and the J segment 7 bases; nucleotides outside the gene matches: 9. CDR3 region: CASSPGQGFLGYTF. CDR3 nucleotides: TGTGCCAGCAGCCCTGGACAGGGATTCCTTGGCTACACCTTC.

This rearrangement joins TRBV27 to TRBJ1-2, with 8 bases aligning to TRBD1. Germline V gene data show CDR1 as MNHEY and CDR2 as SMNVEV (reference sequence). There are 11 residues in the CDR3. DNA for the CDR3: TGTCAGGGGGCCGGTAACTATGGCTACACCTTC. Protein product: CQGAGNYGYTF.

J is TRBJ1-4 and V is TRBV7-3; no firm D call. The germline gives CDR1 SGHTA, CDR2 FQGTGA. The CDR3 totals 16 residues. V lost 1 base to trimming and J lost 7 bases, with 16 bases between them. This chain's CDR3 is CASSLNRRQRGEKLFF. The CDR3 DNA reads as TGTGCCAGCAGCTTAAACCGGCGCCAACGGGGTGAAAAACTGTTTTTT.